These 32 T cell receptor beta chains were sequenced from one sample in a study of shared clonotypes between healthy human individuals. Repertoires were generated with immunoSEQ multiplex PCR, while TCRdb's copy carries only in-frame clones and drops some. The sample yields more than 2 million clones, roughly 95% seen once. The sample comprised naive CD4+ T cells sorted from blood. Regarding subset: CD45RA+ positively selected. These receptors came from a man aged 18-30 years in good health.

The chain recombines TRBV7-2 with TRBJ2-7; tentatively, D is TRBD2 (6 bases). The CDR3 length is 14 residues. V lost 2 bases and J 4 bases, leaving 12 bases between the germline ends. From germline, CDR1 is SGHTA and CDR2 FQGNSA. CDR3 sequence: CASSLLSGEYEQYF. DNA for the CDR3: TGTGCCAGCAGCTTACTTTCGGGGGAGTACGAGCAGTACTTC.

This chain links TRBV6-1 with TRBJ1-5, with D uncertain. Deletions cut 6 bases from V and 10 bases from J, with 13 bases between. Germline CDR1 MNHNS, CDR2 SASEGT. The CDR3 runs to 12 residues. The CDR3 sequence is CASRGGGNPQHF. CDR3 in DNA: TGTGCCAGCAGGGGAGGAGGGAACCCCCAGCATTTT.

A remark on this clone: At the DNA level, this CDR3 is encoded by other sequences in the same sample as well. V usage is TRBV29-1 and J usage is TRBJ1-5, with D tentatively TRBD1 (5 bases). Germline-derived CDR1 and CDR2 are SQVTM and ANQGSEA. The CDR3 spans 12 residues. V lost 4 bases to trimming and J lost 4 bases, with 8 bases between them. CDR3 in amino acids: CSVGGGNQPQHF. Written as DNA, the CDR3 is TGCAGCGTTGGGGGGGGAAATCAGCCCCAGCATTTT.

This chain links TRBV11-2 with TRBJ1-2; D may be TRBD1 (6 bases). The ends were cut back, 0 bases at V and 8 bases at J, with 16 bases in the middle. Germline-derived CDR1 and CDR2 are SGHAT and FQNNGV. The CDR3 covers 15 residues. In DNA, the CDR3 is TGTGCCAGCAGCTTAGAAACCAGGGGCCGCATGGGCTACACCTTC. This encodes CASSLETRGRMGYTF. Looking up the rest from reference TRBV11-2 and TRBJ1-2 gives the full variable domain: EAGVAQSPRYKIIEKRQSVAFWCNPISGHATLYWYQQILGQGPKLLIQFQNNGVVDDSQLPKDRFSAERLKGVDSTLKIQPAKLEDSAVYLCASSLETRGRMGYTFGSGTRLTVV.

The chain recombines TRBV5-1 with TRBJ2-3, with 10 bases lining up with TRBD2. The trim removed 1 base at V and 6 bases at J, leaving 11 bases unmatched. Germline lookup yields CDR1 SGHRS and CDR2 YFSETQ. The CDR3 runs 17 residues. The CDR3 sequence is CASSLMSGRADMDTQYF. CDR3 sequence (DNA): TGCGCCAGCAGCTTGATGAGCGGGAGGGCTGATATGGATACGCAGTATTTT.

This chain connects TRBV9 to TRBJ1-1; D uncertain. Trimming stripped 3 bases from V and 1 base from J, with 10 bases between. Germline V gene data show CDR1 as SGDLS and CDR2 as YYNGEE. The CDR3 extends over 14 amino acids. CDR3 amino acids: CASSADHANTEAFF. DNA of the CDR3: TGTGCCAGCAGCGCAGACCATGCGAACACTGAAGCTTTCTTT.

A word on this clone: The same CDR3 also results from other DNA sequences found in this sample. The chain has TRBV14 and TRBJ2-5; D is uncertain. Germline CDR1 reads SGHDN; CDR2 reads FVKESK. The CDR3 covers 12 residues. The V end lost 1 base, the J end lost 5 bases, and 5 bases lay between the germline ends. CDR3 sequence: CASSQVGETQYF. In DNA, the CDR3 is TGTGCCAGCAGCCAAGTAGGGGAGACCCAGTACTTC.

The chain links TRBV28 to TRBJ1-4; possibly TRBD1 for D (5 bases). This CDR3 has 14 amino acids. CDR1 is MDHEN, CDR2 SYDVKM, per germline. Trimming removed 6 bases at V and 6 bases at J, with 14 bases between. The CDR3 reads CASSPGGLDEKLFF. CDR3 coding DNA: TGTGCCAGCAGCCCGGGGGGACTTGATGAAAAACTGTTTTTT.

The chain couples TRBV5-6 to TRBJ2-2, with 8 bases lining up with TRBD1. V lost 1 base, J lost 3 bases, and 5 bases stayed unmatched. This CDR3 region has 16 residues. The germline gives CDR1 SGHDT, CDR2 YYEEEE. The CDR3 nucleotides read TGTGCCAGCAGCTTGCTGTCAGGGGGCTACACCGGGGAGCTGTTTTTT. As protein: CASSLLSGGYTGELFF.

Concerning this clone itself: One junction end disagrees with the germline gene, perhaps due to a read error. This sample includes further DNA sequences coding for the same CDR3. This chain links TRBV11-3 with TRBJ2-5, with 13 bases identical to TRBD2. The CDR3 is 14 amino acids. CDR1 and CDR2 from the germline V gene are SGHNT and YENEEA. CDR3 in amino acids: CASSRTSGGETQYF. CDR3 sequence (DNA): TGCGCCAGCAGCCGGACTAGCGGGGGAGAGACCCAGTACTTC.

This chain uses TRBV6-5 with TRBJ1-2, with TRBD1 matching over 8 bases. Germline CDR1 reads MNHEY; CDR2 reads SVGAGI. The CDR3 length is 13 residues. The CDR3 DNA is TGTGCGACCAGTTACCAGGGGGCATATGGCTACACCTTC. Residues: CATSYQGAYGYTF.

Points on this clone: At the DNA level, this CDR3 is encoded by other sequences in the same sample as well. The V and J genes are TRBV6-5 and TRBJ2-5, with D tentatively TRBD2 (6 bases). CDR1 and CDR2 (germline): MNHEY, SVGAGI. The V end lost 6 bases, the J end lost 5 bases, and 10 bases lay between the germline ends. This CDR3 contains 12 residues. CDR3 in amino acids: CASSRDSETQYF. DNA for the CDR3: TGTGCCAGCAGCCGGGACTCGGAGACCCAGTACTTC.

This clone appeared once. Other DNA variants within this sample encode the same CDR3. The chain employs TRBV6-5 and TRBJ1-2, with 10 bases identical to TRBD1. The germline gives CDR1 MNHEY, CDR2 SVGAGI. With V trimmed by 4 bases and J by 0 bases, 2 bases remained unmatched. The CDR3 runs 15 residues. The CDR3 loop is CASSLGQGTNYGYTF. CDR3 nucleotides: TGTGCCAGCAGTTTGGGACAGGGGACTAACTATGGCTACACCTTC.

The CDR3 loop is CASSLVIGSGTEAFF. CDR3 in DNA: TGTGCCAGCAGCTTAGTAATCGGTTCTGGCACTGAAGCTTTCTTT. J is TRBJ1-1 and V is TRBV7-8; D is unresolved. With 1 base removed from V and 4 bases from J, the gap between germline ends came to 13 bases. Looked up from germline, CDR1 is SGHVS and CDR2 is FQNEAQ. This CDR3 contains 15 residues. Full variable domain (missing parts from reference TRBV7-8 and TRBJ1-1): GAGVSQSPRYKVAKRGQDVALRCDPISGHVSLFWYQQALGQGPEFLTYFQNEAQLDKSGLPSDRFFAERPEGSVSTLKIQRTQQEDSAVYLCASSLVIGSGTEAFFGQGTRLTVV.

The chain has TRBV13 and TRBJ2-2; D not resolved. In germline, CDR1 is PRHDT, CDR2 FYEKMQ (reference sequence). Trimming left V 5 bases short and J 2 bases short, with 15 bases between. The CDR3 has 16 amino acids. The CDR3 region is CASSNWIAFNTGELFF. CDR3 DNA: TGTGCCAGCAGCAACTGGATTGCCTTCAACACCGGGGAGCTGTTTTTT.

The V call is TRBV6-1, the J call TRBJ2-1, with D tentatively TRBD1 or TRBD2 (6 bases each). Germline assignment: CDR1 MNHNS and CDR2 SASEGT. Between the trimmed V and J ends, which lost 8 bases and 2 bases, there was a span of 16 bases. The CDR3 extends over 15 amino acids. The CDR3 here is CASLFGGPAYNEQFF. DNA of the CDR3: TGTGCCAGCCTCTTCGGGGGCCCAGCCTACAATGAGCAGTTCTTC.

This chain links TRBV7-2 with TRBJ2-1; the D gene is possibly TRBD1 (6 bases). The CDR3 has 14 amino acids. The V end lost 3 bases, the J end lost 2 bases, and 8 bases lay between the germline ends. Germline V gives CDR1 SGHTA, CDR2 FQGNSA. CDR3 in amino acids: CASSLGDTYNEQFF. The CDR3 DNA is TGTGCCAGCAGCTTGGGGGACACCTACAATGAGCAGTTCTTC.

This chain joins TRBV10-1 and TRBJ1-4; D unclear. CDR1 is WNHNN and CDR2 is SYGVQD in the germline V gene (reference sequence). CDR3 length: 15 residues. The germline V and J ends were trimmed by 0 bases and 8 bases, with 13 bases remaining between them. The CDR3 loop is CASSESTGLGEKLFF. The CDR3 DNA reads TGCGCCAGCAGTGAGTCGACCGGTCTCGGCGAAAAACTGTTTTTT.

The rearrangement joins TRBV5-4 to TRBJ2-5; TRBD2 is a possible D gene (6 bases). This CDR3 has 14 amino acids. Trimming took 6 bases from V and 5 from J, leaving 17 bases between them. Germline CDR1 is SGHNT and CDR2 is YYREEE (reference sequence). CDR3 nucleotides: TGTGCCAGCACCTTAGGTGGAGGGTTGGAGACCCAGTACTTC. This codes for CASTLGGGLETQYF.

The CDR3 DNA sequence: TGTGCCATCAGTGAGTCAGGGGCAGGGGAGCAGCCCCAGCATTTT. This gives the protein CAISESGAGEQPQHF. This chain links TRBV10-3 with TRBJ1-5, with D tentatively TRBD1 (6 bases). V was pared by 0 bases and J by 7 bases, with 13 bases between. Germline CDR1 and CDR2: ENHRY and SYGVKD. This CDR3 comprises 15 residues.

For the CDR3, the DNA is TGTGCCAGCAGCGCCATGACAGGATCCTATAATTCACCCCTCCACTTT. Encoded protein: CASSAMTGSYNSPLHF. The chain joins TRBV9 to TRBJ1-6; D may be TRBD1 (6 bases). V lost 3 bases and J 1 base, leaving 11 bases between the germline ends. The CDR3 sequence is 16 residues long. Germline V gives CDR1 SGDLS, CDR2 YYNGEE.

The chain recombines TRBV5-4 with TRBJ2-1; 13 bases align to TRBD2. This CDR3 contains 16 residues. V lost 4 bases, J lost 9 bases, and 10 bases stayed unmatched. Germline CDR1 is SGHNT and CDR2 is YYREEE (reference sequence). The CDR3 DNA reads as TGTGCCAGCAGCCCAGCCACTAGCGGGAGGGGCGGTGAGCAGTTCTTC. This encodes CASSPATSGRGGEQFF.

The chain carries TRBV5-4 and TRBJ2-3; 7 bases are a match to TRBD2. The CDR3 length is 13 residues. From germline, CDR1 is SGHNT and CDR2 YYREEE (reference sequence). The ends lost 5 bases at V and 2 bases at J; junction bases unmatched: 2. The CDR3 DNA sequence: TGTGCCAGCAGAAGGGACTACACAGATACGCAGTATTTT. Translating it yields CASRRDYTDTQYF.

The chain links TRBV6-1 to TRBJ2-3; a possible D gene is TRBD2 (7 bases). The CDR3 has 15 residues. V was shortened by 7 bases and J by 4 bases, with 18 bases between the two germline ends. Germline assignment: CDR1 MNHNS and CDR2 SASEGT. The CDR3 DNA reads TGTGCCAGCACCTTAGGGGGGGGGAGCGCAGATACGCAGTATTTT. This encodes CASTLGGGSADTQYF.

This clone appeared a single time. The chain joins TRBV5-6 to TRBJ2-3, with D hard to call. The CDR3 covers 13 residues. CDR1 is SGHDT and CDR2 is YYEEEE in the germline V gene. Trimming took off 2 bases at V and 4 bases at J, with 8 bases between the two ends. Written as DNA, the CDR3 is TGTGCCAGCAGCTTCCAGGACGCAGATACGCAGTATTTT. This encodes CASSFQDADTQYF.

CDR3 nucleotide sequence: TGTGCCAGCGTGACTAGCGGGAGGTATGAGCAGTTCTTC. As protein: CASVTSGRYEQFF. The V gene is TRBV2, the J gene TRBJ2-1; TRBD2 matches 13 bases. V lost 8 bases to trimming and J lost 8 bases; unmatched junction nucleotides: 3. Germline CDR1 SNHLY, CDR2 FYNNEI. The CDR3 extends over 13 amino acids.

The J gene is TRBJ2-3, the V gene TRBV7-2, with 8 bases that match TRBD2. Germline V CDR1 and CDR2: SGHTA, FQGNSA. This CDR3 is built from 16 residues. After removal of 5 bases from V and 0 bases from J, the junction contained 7 bases not matched to a gene. The CDR3 protein is CASSTGTRFSTDTQYF. In DNA, the CDR3 is TGTGCCAGCAGCACGGGGACTAGATTTAGCACAGATACGCAGTATTTT.

This chain joins TRBV30 and TRBJ2-5; D may be TRBD1 or TRBD2 (6 bases each). V was cut by 5 bases and J by 5 bases, with 18 bases left in between. CDR1 and CDR2 from the germline V gene are GTSNPN and SVGIG (reference sequence). This CDR3 is 14 amino acids long. The CDR3 reads CAWDRGGLGETQYF. The CDR3 region has the DNA TGTGCCTGGGACAGAGGGGGGCTGGGGGAGACCCAGTACTTC.

The J gene is TRBJ2-7, the V gene TRBV6-6, with D unresolved. CDR3 length: 14 amino acids. Germline V lookup: CDR1 MNHNY, CDR2 SVGAGI (reference sequence). V was trimmed by 0 bases and J by 2 bases, leaving 8 bases between them. The CDR3 sequence: CASSYSGNTYEQYF. For the CDR3, the DNA is TGTGCCAGCAGTTACTCGGGGAACACCTACGAGCAGTACTTC.

The V gene is TRBV2, the J gene TRBJ2-3, with 10 nucleotides matching TRBD1. Per germline, CDR1 SNHLY and CDR2 FYNNEI. V was clipped by 5 bases and J by 1 base; unmatched bases: 12. This CDR3 comprises 18 residues. The CDR3 DNA is TGTGCCAGCAGTTTCCGATCACCCGGGACAGGGGGCACAGATACGCAGTATTTT. It encodes CASSFRSPGTGGTDTQYF.

The chain has TRBV2 and TRBJ2-5; 8 bases line up with TRBD2. After removal of 6 bases from V and 2 bases from J, the junction contained 8 bases not matched to a gene. Germline-derived CDR1 and CDR2 are SNHLY and FYNNEI. This CDR3 contains 15 residues. The chain's CDR3 is CASSRAGAQQETQYF. DNA of the CDR3: TGTGCCAGCAGCCGAGCGGGGGCACAACAAGAGACCCAGTACTTC.

This clone was observed a single time. The chain uses TRBV18 and TRBJ2-7; 7 bases map to TRBD1. There are 15 residues in the CDR3. V lost 0 bases and J lost 4; bases outside the gene matches: 6. Germline loops: CDR1 KGHSH, CDR2 LQKENI. Here the CDR3 DNA reads TGTGCCAGCTCACCACCTGCGACAGGGTGGTACGAGCAGTACTTC. Translated, it gives CASSPPATGWYEQYF.